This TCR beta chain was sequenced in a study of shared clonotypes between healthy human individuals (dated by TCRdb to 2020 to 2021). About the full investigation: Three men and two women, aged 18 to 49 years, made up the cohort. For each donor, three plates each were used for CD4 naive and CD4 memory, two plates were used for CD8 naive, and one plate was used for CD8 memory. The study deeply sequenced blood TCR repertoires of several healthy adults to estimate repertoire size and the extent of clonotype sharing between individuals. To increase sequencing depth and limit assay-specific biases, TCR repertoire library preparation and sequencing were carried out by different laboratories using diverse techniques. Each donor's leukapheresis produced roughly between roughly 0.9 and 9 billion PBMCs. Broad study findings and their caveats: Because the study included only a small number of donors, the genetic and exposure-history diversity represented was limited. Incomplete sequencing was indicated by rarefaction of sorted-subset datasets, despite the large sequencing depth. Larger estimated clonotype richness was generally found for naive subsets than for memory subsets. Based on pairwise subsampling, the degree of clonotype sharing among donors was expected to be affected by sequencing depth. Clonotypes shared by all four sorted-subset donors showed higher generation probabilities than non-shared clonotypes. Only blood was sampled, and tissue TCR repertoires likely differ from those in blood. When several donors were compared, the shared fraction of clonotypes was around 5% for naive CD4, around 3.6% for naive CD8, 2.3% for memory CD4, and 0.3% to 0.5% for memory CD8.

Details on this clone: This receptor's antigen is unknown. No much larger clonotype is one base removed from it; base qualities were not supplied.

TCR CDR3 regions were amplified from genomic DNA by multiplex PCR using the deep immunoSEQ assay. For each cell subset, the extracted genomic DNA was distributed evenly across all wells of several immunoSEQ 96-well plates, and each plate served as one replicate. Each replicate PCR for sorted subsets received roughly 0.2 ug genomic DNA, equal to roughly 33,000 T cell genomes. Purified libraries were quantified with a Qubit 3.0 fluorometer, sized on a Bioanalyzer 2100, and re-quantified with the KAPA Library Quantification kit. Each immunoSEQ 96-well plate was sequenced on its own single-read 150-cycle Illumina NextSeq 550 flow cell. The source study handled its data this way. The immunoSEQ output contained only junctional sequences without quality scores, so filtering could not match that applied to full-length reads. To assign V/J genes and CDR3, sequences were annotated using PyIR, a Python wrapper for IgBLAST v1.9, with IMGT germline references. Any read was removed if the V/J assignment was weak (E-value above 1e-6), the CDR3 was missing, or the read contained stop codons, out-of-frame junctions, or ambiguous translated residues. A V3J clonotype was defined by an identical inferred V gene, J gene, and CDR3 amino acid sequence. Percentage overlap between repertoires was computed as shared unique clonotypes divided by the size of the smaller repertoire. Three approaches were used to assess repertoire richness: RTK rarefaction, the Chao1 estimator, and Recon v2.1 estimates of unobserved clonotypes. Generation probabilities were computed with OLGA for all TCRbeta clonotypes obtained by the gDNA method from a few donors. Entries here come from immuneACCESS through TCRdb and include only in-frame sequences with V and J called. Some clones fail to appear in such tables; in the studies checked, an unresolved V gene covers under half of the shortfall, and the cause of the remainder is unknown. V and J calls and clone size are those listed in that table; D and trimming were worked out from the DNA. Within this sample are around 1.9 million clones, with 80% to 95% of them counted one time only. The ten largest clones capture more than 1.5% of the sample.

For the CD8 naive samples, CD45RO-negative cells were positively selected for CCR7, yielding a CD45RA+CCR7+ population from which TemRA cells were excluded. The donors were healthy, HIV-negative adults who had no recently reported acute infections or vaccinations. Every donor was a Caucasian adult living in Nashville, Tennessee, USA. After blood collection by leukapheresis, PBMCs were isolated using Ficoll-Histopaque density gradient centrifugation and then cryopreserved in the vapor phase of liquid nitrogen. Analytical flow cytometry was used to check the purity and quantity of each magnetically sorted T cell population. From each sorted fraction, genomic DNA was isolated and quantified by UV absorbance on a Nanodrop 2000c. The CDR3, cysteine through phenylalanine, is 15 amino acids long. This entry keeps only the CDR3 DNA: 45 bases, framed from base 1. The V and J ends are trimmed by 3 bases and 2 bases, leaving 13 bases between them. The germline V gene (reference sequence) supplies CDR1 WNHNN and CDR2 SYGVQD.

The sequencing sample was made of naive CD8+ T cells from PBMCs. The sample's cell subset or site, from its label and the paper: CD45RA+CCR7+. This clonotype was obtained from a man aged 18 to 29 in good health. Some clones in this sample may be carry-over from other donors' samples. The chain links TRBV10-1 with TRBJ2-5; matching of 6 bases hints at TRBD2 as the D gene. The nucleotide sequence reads TGCGCCAGCAGTGAACTGTCGGAGGGGCAAGAGACCCAGTACTTC. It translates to CASSELSEGQETQYF.